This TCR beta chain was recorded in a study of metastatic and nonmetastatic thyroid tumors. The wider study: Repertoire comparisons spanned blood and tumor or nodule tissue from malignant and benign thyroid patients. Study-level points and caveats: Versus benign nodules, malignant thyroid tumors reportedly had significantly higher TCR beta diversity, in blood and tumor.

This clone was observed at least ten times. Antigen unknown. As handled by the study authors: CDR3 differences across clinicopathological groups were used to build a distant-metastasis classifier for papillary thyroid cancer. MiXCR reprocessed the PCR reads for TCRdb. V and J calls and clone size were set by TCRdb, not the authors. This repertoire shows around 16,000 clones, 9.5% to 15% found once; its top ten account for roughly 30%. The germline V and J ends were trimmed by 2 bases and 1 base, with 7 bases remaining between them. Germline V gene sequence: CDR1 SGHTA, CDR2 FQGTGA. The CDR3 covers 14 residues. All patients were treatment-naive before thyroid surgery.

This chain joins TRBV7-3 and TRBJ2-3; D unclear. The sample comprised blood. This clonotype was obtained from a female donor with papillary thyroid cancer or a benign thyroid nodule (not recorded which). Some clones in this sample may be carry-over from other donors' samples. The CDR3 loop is CASSLGPGTDTQYF. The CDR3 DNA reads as TGTGCCAGCAGCTTAGGACCTGGCACAGATACGCAGTATTTT.